The entry that follows covers one TCR beta chain sequence. What it binds is not known. In germline, CDR1 is KGHDR, CDR2 SFDVKD. The CDR3 runs to 16 residues. This entry is derived from a study of T cells expressing NK-cell markers. Study overall: Among eight sequenced donors, seven carried HCMV seropositivity while one was seronegative. Study-wide points: CD8+ T cells in roughly six donors included dominant NKG2C+ clonotypes at roughly 1.0-7.0%.

Each CDR3 protein gets one entry in TCRdb, which reprocessed the 5' RACE reads and gives no DNA. The listing records hundreds of thousands of distinct CDR3 sequences. The sample was blood T cells: a sorted CD56 or NKG2C T cell subset, CD4+ or CD8+ T cells, or bulk PBMC T cells (not recorded which). The sequence was collected from a man younger than 35 in good health. V and J are TRBV24-1 and TRBJ2-1; TCRdb calls TRBD2, which cannot be checked without DNA. The CDR3 is CATSDHGTSGSNEQFF.